One and the same sample provided the 2 T cell receptor beta chains below, sequenced in a study of cytomegalovirus exposure and HLA in healthy donors. The PCR made use of 60 Vbeta and 13 Jbeta primers. Only in-frame clones appear in the TCRdb table, and some are missing; sequencing was by immunoSEQ multiplex PCR. The table includes under 200,000 clones, around 83% detected once. Sample: PBMCs. These receptors were obtained from a man aged 25-40 years in good health and CMV-seropositive.

The rearrangement uses TRBV10-3 and TRBJ1-3; D possibly corresponds to TRBD1 (5 bases). With 6 bases removed from V and 0 bases from J, the gap between germline ends came to 12 bases. The germline gives CDR1 ENHRY, CDR2 SYGVKD. This CDR3 region has 15 residues. Here the CDR3 reads CAIREGQYSGNTIYF. As DNA, the CDR3 is TGTGCCATCAGGGAGGGGCAGTACTCTGGAAACACCATATATTTT.

The rearrangement links TRBV7-2 to TRBJ2-5; 7 bases agree with TRBD1. Germline trimming cut 3 bases from V and 1 base from J; bases unmatched to any gene: 5. Germline lookup yields CDR1 SGHTA and CDR2 FQGNSA. This CDR3 contains 15 residues. The chain's CDR3 is CASSLTGTVQETQYF. CDR3 sequence (DNA): TGTGCCAGCAGCTTGACCGGGACAGTCCAAGAGACCCAGTACTTC.